This T cell receptor (beta chain) is drawn from a study of blood T cell repertoires in COVID-19. This CDR3 contains 15 residues. The ends lost 2 bases at V and 0 bases at J; junction bases unmatched: 4. The germline V gene encodes CDR1 MDHEN and CDR2 SYDVKM. Libraries were prepared by immunoSEQ multiplex PCR; TCRdb keeps only in-frame clonotypes and omits some of them. This table has fewer than 80,000 clones, about 84% appearing once. The TCR was taken from a man aged 45-65 years with COVID-19, enrolled during active disease. Sequenced input: peripheral blood. V gene TRBV28 combines with J gene TRBJ2-7, with TRBD1 identical over 7 bases. CDR3 nucleotide sequence: TGTGCCAGCAGTTTAGGACAGGACAGCTCCTACGAGCAGTACTTC. Translated: CASSLGQDSSYEQYF.